This TCR beta chain derives from a study of T cell repertoires in cytomegalovirus infection. Study overall: Matching HLA type, along with CMV infection, was indicated by public TCR beta signatures.

TCRdb analysed the reads with MiXCR anew, one entry per CDR3 protein. The sample carries 510,000 or so distinct CDR3 sequences, about 25% recorded once. CDR3 size: 14 residues. V shed 8 bases, J shed 7 bases, and the junction held 12 bases outside the gene matches. The sequenced material came from PBMCs. V gene TRBV12-3 or TRBV12-4 combines with J gene TRBJ2-3; 7 nucleotides agree with TRBD2. The clonotype was recovered from a human donor in good health (CMV status not recorded). Some clones in this sample may be carry-over from other donors' samples. For the CDR3, the DNA is TGTGCCAGCGGGGGGGGAGGCCCCCGGAATACGCAGTATTTT. Protein sequence: CASGGGGPRNTQYF.